This TCR beta chain comes out of a study of OX40 agonist ivuxolimab in advanced cancers. Study-wide context: The costimulatory receptor OX40 (CD134) was targeted by ivuxolimab, a fully human IgG2 agonistic monoclonal antibody. In the dose-escalation cohort, more than 80% of patients were male, and the mean age was 60 years with a range of about 20 to 80. Prior anti-PD-1, anti-PD-L1 or anti-CTLA-4 therapy was permitted, and checkpoint inhibitors had been received by approximately 39% of dose-escalation patients. The point of sequencing TCRbeta in the periphery was to test whether ivuxolimab changed TCR sequence diversity and drove clonal T-cell expansion. The monotherapy dose-escalation portion (N ≈ 52 patients) of the phase I ivuxolimab trial is reported in the paper. Partial responses were achieved by three dose-escalation patients, of whom one had hepatocellular carcinoma and two had cutaneous melanoma. Intravenous ivuxolimab was administered to patients every 2 weeks at six dose levels: 0.01, 0.1, 0.3, 1.5, 3 and 10 mg/kg. Among the 52 dose-escalation patients, around 20 had hepatocellular carcinoma, approximately 15 melanoma, 9 renal cell carcinoma and 9 head and neck cancer.

Patients with autoimmune disease history or receiving systemic immunosuppression were excluded from the trial. Peripheral blood for TCR sequencing was drawn from every dose cohort at baseline, at cycle 4 day 1 and at cycle 7 day 1. The samples were drawn from a first-in-human, open-label, multicenter phase I dose-escalation trial of ivuxolimab. Adults with locally advanced or metastatic head and neck squamous cell, hepatocellular, melanoma or renal cell carcinoma were enrolled in the trial. Before TCR sequencing, CD4+ T cells and CD8+ T cells were sorted from peripheral blood as separate populations. Genomic DNA was extracted from sorted cells for sequencing of the TCRbeta CDR3 region. The immunoSEQ Assay was used for sequencing of TCRbeta CDR3 regions. The table was pulled from immuneACCESS by TCRdb, which kept in-frame rearrangements only. Such tables lose some clones; where checked, under half of the loss comes from unresolved V genes, and the rest has no known cause. The sample records under 55,000 clones, roughly 82% of which are singletons. About 2.1% of the sample rests with the top ten.

Looking up the germline V gene yields CDR1 WSHSY and CDR2 SAAADI. The CDR3 starts with the cysteine, ends with the phenylalanine, and has 15 residues. CDR3 DNA is the only sequence kept; it has 45 bases, read in frame from the first base. Here V drops 6 bases and J drops 5 bases, and the junction holds 8 bases not matched to any gene. Broader findings and caveats from the paper: On average, CD8+ T cells showed more expanded clones than CD4+ T cells after ivuxolimab. Low levels of normalized T-cell clonal expansion were also shown by some nonresponding patients. Partial responders in the 0.1-3.0 mg/kg groups had among the lowest normalized peripheral clonal expansion, especially among CD8+ T cells. Clonal expansion of both CD4+ and CD8+ blood T cells was observed from baseline to week 6 at doses 0.1 to 3.0 mg/kg. The antigen specificity of the clonally expanded peripheral T cells was not determined.

Comment on this clone: Its antigen is unknown. Base-call qualities are not available, and no considerably larger clone is one nucleotide away.

The receptor was isolated from an adult with an advanced solid tumor such as melanoma, head and neck, liver or kidney cancer. The material was CD4+ or CD8+ T cells sorted from blood, obtained in a trial of the OX40 agonist ivuxolimab. The chain was built from TRBV10-2 and TRBJ2-7, with 12 bases matching TRBD2. In nucleotide form, the sequence is TGCGCCAGCAGCCAGAGACTAGCGGGAGTTCACGAGCAGTACTTC. Its product reads: CASSQRLAGVHEQYF.